Each of the 17 T cell receptor beta chains below was sequenced from the same sample in a study of cytomegalovirus exposure and HLA in healthy donors. PCR was performed using 60 Vbeta and 13 Jbeta primers. Assay: immunoSEQ multiplex PCR; the TCRdb copy retains only in-frame clones and omits some. Its table records 150,000 to 200,000 clones. The material sequenced was PBMCs. These receptors came from a woman between 55 and 75 years old in good health and CMV-seronegative.

The chain carries TRBV5-1 and TRBJ2-1; 15 bases line up with TRBD2. This CDR3 region has 16 residues. V lost 5 bases and J lost 2; bases outside the gene matches: 2. Germline V gene lookup returns CDR1 SGHRS and CDR2 YFSETQ. CDR3 in DNA: TGCGCCAGCAGAGGACTAGCGGGAGGGGCCTACAATGAGCAGTTCTTC. It is translated as CASRGLAGGAYNEQFF.

The rearrangement joins TRBV7-2 to TRBJ1-5, with D tentatively TRBD1 (6 bases). Per germline, CDR1 SGHTA and CDR2 FQGNSA. The ends were cut back, 5 bases at V and 5 bases at J, with 13 bases in the middle. This CDR3 comprises 14 residues. This CDR3 reads CASSPRGGYQPQHF. CDR3 in DNA: TGTGCCAGCAGCCCCAGGGGAGGGTATCAGCCCCAGCATTTT.

The genes are TRBV5-8 and TRBJ2-2; TRBD1 aligns across 8 bases. This CDR3 contains 15 residues. From germline, CDR1 is SGHTS and CDR2 YDEGEE. After removal of 4 bases from V and 5 bases from J, the junction contained 7 bases not matched to a gene. The CDR3 DNA reads as TGTGCCAGCAGCGGCCGGGACAGGAGGACCGGGGAGCTGTTTTTT. Residues: CASSGRDRRTGELFF.

In DNA, the CDR3 is TGCGCCAGCAGCCGAGGGGGACTAGCGGGACCCGATGAGCAGTTCTTC. Translation gives CASSRGGLAGPDEQFF. This rearrangement joins TRBV4-1 to TRBJ2-1, with 13 positions matching TRBD2. Germline CDR1 is MGHRA and CDR2 is YSYEKL. This CDR3 spans 16 amino acids. The junction had 8 bases not matched to a gene; V was cut back by 4 bases and J by 8 bases.

The chain's CDR3 is CASRGGNTGELFF. The CDR3 coding sequence is TGTGCCAGCAGAGGAGGAAACACCGGGGAGCTGTTTTTT. V gene TRBV7-3 combines with J gene TRBJ2-2; D is perhaps TRBD2 (5 bases). Trimming removed 6 bases at V and 2 bases at J, with 7 bases between. CDR3 length: 13 amino acids. Germline values: CDR1 SGHTA, CDR2 FQGTGA.

The V call is TRBV18, the J call TRBJ1-2; D may be TRBD1 (5 bases). Trimming cost V 2 bases and J 7 bases, with 17 bases left between them. There are 15 residues in the CDR3. Germline CDR1 and CDR2: KGHSH and LQKENI. CDR3 coding DNA: TGTGCCAGCTCACCAATGATCGGGACTGACTTTGGCTACACCTTC. It yields the protein CASSPMIGTDFGYTF. The variable domain in full, completed from reference TRBV18 and TRBJ1-2, reads NAGVMQNPRHLVRRRGQEARLRCSPMKGHSHVYWYRQLPEEGLKFMVYLQKENIIDESGMPKERFSAEFPKEGPSILRIQQVVRGDSAAYFCASSPMIGTDFGYTFGSGTRLTVV.

To note about this clone: The sample has other DNA sequences that encode this CDR3 too. This chain joins TRBV12-1 and TRBJ2-2; the tabulated D call, TRBD1, remains unverified against the DNA. TRBV12-1 is termed a pseudogene. The CDR3 totals 13 residues. The CDR3: CASSLMGSGELFF. The CDR3 nucleotides are TGTGCCAGCAGCTTGATGGGCTCCGGGGAGCTGTTTTTT.

CDR3 sequence: CASSYMQGSIQYF. The CDR3 DNA reads as TGTGCCAGCAGTTACATGCAGGGGTCCATTCAGTACTTC. This chain connects TRBV6-5 to TRBJ2-4, with a tentative D call TRBD1 (6 bases). The V end lost 2 bases, the J end lost 9 bases, and 11 bases lay between the germline ends. CDR3 size: 13 residues. CDR1 MNHEY and CDR2 SVGAGI come from the germline V gene.

The chain recombines TRBV5-6 with TRBJ1-1; D is unresolved. The CDR3 is 13 residues long. The V gene's germline CDR1 is SGHDT and CDR2 YYEEEE. V was clipped by 4 bases and J by 0 bases, with 7 bases between them. The CDR3 DNA sequence: TGTGCCAGCAGCCGGGATTTGAACACTGAAGCTTTCTTT. Translating it yields CASSRDLNTEAFF.

The rearrangement links TRBV6-1 to TRBJ1-3; maybe TRBD1 (5 bases). V was clipped by 1 base and J by 0 bases, with 13 bases between them. Per germline, CDR1 MNHNS and CDR2 SASEGT. The CDR3 spans 17 residues. The CDR3 sequence is CASSEGGGFSSGNTIYF. The CDR3 DNA sequence: TGTGCCAGCAGTGAAGGTGGGGGGTTCAGCTCTGGAAACACCATATATTTT.

This chain links TRBV5-1 with TRBJ2-1; D is unresolved. CDR1 is SGHRS, CDR2 YFSETQ, per germline. With 0 bases removed from V and 4 bases from J, the gap between germline ends came to 8 bases. The CDR3 has 14 residues. The CDR3 region has the DNA TGCGCCAGCAGCTTGGTCCAGGTATACAATGAGCAGTTCTTC. Amino acid sequence: CASSLVQVYNEQFF.

The rearrangement uses TRBV5-1 and TRBJ2-2, with 9 positions matching TRBD1. CDR1 is SGHRS and CDR2 is YFSETQ in the germline V gene. V lost 5 bases to trimming and J lost 3 bases; unmatched junction nucleotides: 5. The CDR3 extends over 15 amino acids. Here the CDR3 DNA reads TGCGCCAGCAGAACCGGGACAGGGTACACCGGGGAGCTGTTTTTT. Its protein is CASRTGTGYTGELFF.

The chain joins TRBV12-5 to TRBJ2-5; 8 nucleotides match TRBD2. CDR3 length: 15 residues. CDR1 LGHNT and CDR2 FRNRAP come from the germline V gene. Trimming cost V 7 bases and J 0 bases; bases outside gene matches: 7. The CDR3 here is CASANSGTDQETQYF. In DNA form, the CDR3 reads TGTGCTAGTGCTAATAGCGGGACCGACCAAGAGACCCAGTACTTC.

Concerning this clone: Lacking the conserved final phenylalanine or tryptophan, this CDR3 likely reflects a read error. DNA for the CDR3: TGTGCCAGCAGTTACACGCGGCAGGGGGCCTACGAGCAGTACCTC. Encoded protein: CASSYTRQGAYEQYL. The chain couples TRBV6-5 to TRBJ2-7; 7 bases match TRBD1. Germline assignment: CDR1 MNHEY and CDR2 SVGAGI. The junction had 6 bases not matched to a gene; V was cut back by 2 bases and J by 2 bases. The CDR3 totals 15 residues.

This chain links TRBV7-9 with TRBJ2-3, with 10 nucleotides matching TRBD2. Per the germline V gene, CDR1 is SEHNR and CDR2 is FQNEAQ (reference sequence). This CDR3 is built from 15 residues. Trimming cost V 4 bases and J 5 bases; bases outside gene matches: 6. CDR3 sequence: CASSSQRGGRDTQYF. CDR3 coding DNA: TGTGCCAGCAGCTCGCAGCGGGGGGGGCGAGATACGCAGTATTTT.

The J gene is TRBJ2-7, the V gene TRBV5-4, with a possible D match to TRBD1 (6 bases). CDR1 SGHNT and CDR2 YYREEE come from the germline V gene (reference sequence). V lost 2 bases, J lost 1 base, and 13 bases lay in between. The CDR3 totals 15 residues. CDR3 sequence: CASSLGGGGSYEQYF. CDR3 nucleotides: TGTGCCAGCAGCTTAGGGGGTGGGGGTTCCTACGAGCAGTACTTC. Complete variable domain (other parts from reference TRBV5-4 and TRBJ2-7): ETGVTQSPTHLIKTRGQQVTLRCSSQSGHNTVSWYQQALGQGPQFIFQYYREEENGRGNFPPRFSGLQFPNYSSELNVNALELDDSALYLCASSLGGGGSYEQYFGPGTRLTVT.

The V call is TRBV9, the J call TRBJ2-1; D possibly corresponds to TRBD2 (5 bases). The V end was cut by 3 bases, the J end by 3 bases, with 7 bases between. Germline V CDR1 and CDR2: SGDLS, YYNGEE. This CDR3 region has 13 residues. The CDR3 region has the DNA TGTGCCAGCAGCGACCGGGACTACAATGAGCAGTTCTTC. Translation: CASSDRDYNEQFF.